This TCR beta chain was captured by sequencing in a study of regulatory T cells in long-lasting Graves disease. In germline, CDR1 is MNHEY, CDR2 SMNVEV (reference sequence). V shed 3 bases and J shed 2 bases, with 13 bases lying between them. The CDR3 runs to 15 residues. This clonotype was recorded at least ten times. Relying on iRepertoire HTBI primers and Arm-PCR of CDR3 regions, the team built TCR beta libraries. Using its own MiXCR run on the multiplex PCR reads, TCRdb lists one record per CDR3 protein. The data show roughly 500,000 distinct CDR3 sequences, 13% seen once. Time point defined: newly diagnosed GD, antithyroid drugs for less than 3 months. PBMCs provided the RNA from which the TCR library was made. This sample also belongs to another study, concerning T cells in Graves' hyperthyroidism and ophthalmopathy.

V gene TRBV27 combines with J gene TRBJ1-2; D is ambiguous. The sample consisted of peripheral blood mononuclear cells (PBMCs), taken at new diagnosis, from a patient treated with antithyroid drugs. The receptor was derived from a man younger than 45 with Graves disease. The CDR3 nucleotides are TGTGCCAGCAGTTTCCAACCTCTGGGGAACTATGGCTACACCTTC. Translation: CASSFQPLGNYGYTF.